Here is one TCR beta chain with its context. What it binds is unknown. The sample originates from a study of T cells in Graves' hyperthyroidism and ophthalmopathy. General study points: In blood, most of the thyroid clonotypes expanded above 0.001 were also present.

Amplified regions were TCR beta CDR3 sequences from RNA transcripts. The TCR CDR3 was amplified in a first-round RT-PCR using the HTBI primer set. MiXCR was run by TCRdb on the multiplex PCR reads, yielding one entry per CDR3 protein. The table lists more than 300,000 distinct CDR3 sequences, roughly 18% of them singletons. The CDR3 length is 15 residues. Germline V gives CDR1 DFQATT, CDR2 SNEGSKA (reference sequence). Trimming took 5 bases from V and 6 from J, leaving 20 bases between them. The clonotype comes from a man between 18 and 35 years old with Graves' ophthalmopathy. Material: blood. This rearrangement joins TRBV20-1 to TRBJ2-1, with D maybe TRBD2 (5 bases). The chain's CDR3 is CSASSGNGGFNEQFF. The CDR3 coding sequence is TGCAGTGCTTCCTCCGGGAACGGAGGATTCAATGAGCAGTTCTTC.